The subject of this entry is one T cell receptor beta chain. This record comes from a study of blood T cell repertoires in COVID-19. Study background: The analysed material was cDNA or gDNA that came from T cells, B-cell-depleted T cells, or PBMCs.

Authors' data handling: Amplifying reference gene primers gave estimates of nucleated cell counts. Sequencing was performed with immunoSEQ multiplex PCR; in TCRdb, only in-frame clones are kept and a portion is missing. From that table come the V and J calls and clone size; the DNA was used to work out D and trimming. The table shows 250,000 to 300,000 clones, with 80% to 85% occurring only once. With 7 bases removed from V and 5 bases from J, the gap between germline ends came to 17 bases. CDR1 is SQVTM, CDR2 ANQGSEA, per germline. The CDR3 runs to 13 residues. This receptor was taken from a man in his 60s with acute or convalescent COVID-19. The chain combines TRBV29-1 with TRBJ1-1; a weak D match, TRBD1 (6 bases). The sample was peripheral blood. The CDR3 DNA is TGCAGCGCCCAACTGCAGGGGAAAACTGAAGCTTTCTTT. Protein: CSAQLQGKTEAFF.